The clone carrying this TCR beta chain was picked up a small number of times. The CDR3 runs 15 residues. V lost 5 bases to trimming and J lost 7 bases, with 18 bases between them. Germline V gives CDR1 MNHEY, CDR2 SVGEGT. Produced via immunoSEQ multiplex PCR; TCRdb's table is partial and in-frame only. The sample gives 70,000 to 75,000 clones, roughly 80% of which show up once; more than 20% is in the top ten. The entry originates in a study of blood T cell repertoires in COVID-19. As for the study in general: PBMCs, B-cell-depleted T cells, or T cells were the source of the cDNA or gDNA that made up the material.

The source material was peripheral blood. The gene calls are TRBV6-2 or TRBV6-3 and TRBJ1-5; D not certain. This sequence originates from a woman aged 70-85 years with acute or convalescent COVID-19. The CDR3 loop is CASSPWTEAGQPQHF. The CDR3 DNA sequence: TGTGCCAGCAGTCCCTGGACTGAAGCGGGGCAGCCCCAGCATTTT.